The clone carrying this T cell receptor beta chain was observed a few times. Its antigen remains unknown. This entry is derived from a study of cytomegalovirus exposure and HLA in healthy donors. Whole-study results and caveats: Cytomegalovirus-associated status was assigned to about 160 TCR beta chains. Most TCR sequences were rare, but some public TCRs occurred in many donors.

Data came from immunoSEQ multiplex PCR; TCRdb stores just in-frame clones and leaves some out. Found here are about 160,000 clones, roughly 84% of them singletons; the top ten hold about a tenth. The CDR3 length is 13 residues. The V gene lost 5 bases and the J gene lost 4 bases, with 11 bases spanning the gap. In germline, CDR1 is SGHTA, CDR2 FQGTGA. The donors were part of the roughly 130-subject validation cohort, which stood apart from the approximately 670-subject first cohort. Source material: PBMCs. This sequence joins TRBV7-3 and TRBJ1-1, with D hard to call. This clonotype was obtained from a man under 40 in good health and CMV-seropositive. CDR3 amino acids: CASSLGLGTEAFF. The CDR3 nucleotides read TGTGCCAGCAGCCTCGGACTCGGCACTGAAGCTTTCTTT.